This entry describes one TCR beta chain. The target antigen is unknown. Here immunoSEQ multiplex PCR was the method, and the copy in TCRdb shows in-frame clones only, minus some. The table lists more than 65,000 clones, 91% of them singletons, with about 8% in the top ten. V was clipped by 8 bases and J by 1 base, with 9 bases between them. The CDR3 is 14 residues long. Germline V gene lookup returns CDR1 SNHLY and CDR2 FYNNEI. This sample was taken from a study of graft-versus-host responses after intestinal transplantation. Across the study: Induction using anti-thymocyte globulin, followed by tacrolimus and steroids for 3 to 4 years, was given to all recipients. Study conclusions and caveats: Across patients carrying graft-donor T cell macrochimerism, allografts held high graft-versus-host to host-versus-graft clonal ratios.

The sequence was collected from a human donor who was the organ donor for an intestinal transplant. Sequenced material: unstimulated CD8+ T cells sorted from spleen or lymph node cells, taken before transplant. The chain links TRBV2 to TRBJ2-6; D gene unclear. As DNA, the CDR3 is TGTGCCAGCCTCGACGATTCTGGGGCCAACGTCCTGACTTTC. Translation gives CASLDDSGANVLTF.